What follows is one TCR beta chain and its context. The source of the sample is a study of control samples from healthy donors and cancer patients. Sequencing used immunoSEQ multiplex PCR; TCRdb keeps in-frame clones, though not all of them. The sample yields some 82,000 clones, approximately 89% seen once. CDR1 and CDR2 (germline): MNHNS, SASEGT. This CDR3 comprises 15 residues. The V end was cut by 2 bases, the J end by 0 bases, with 11 bases between. The TCR originated in a man over 45 in good health. Input material: blood. This chain uses TRBV6-1 with TRBJ2-7, with a possible D match to TRBD1 (5 bases). The CDR3 bases are TGTGCCAGCAGTGAATGGTGGGGCCGCTCCTACGAGCAGTACGTC. It specifies CASSEWWGRSYEQYV.